The present T cell receptor (beta chain) was sequenced within a study of response to subunit inactivated influenza vaccine. Notes on the study in general: Authors suggested that a seasonal influenza vaccination recruits few new T cells each time.

TCRdb itself ran the RT-PCR reads through MiXCR, one entry per CDR3 protein. Of a few hundred thousand distinct CDR3 sequences listed, 6% to 9% were seen once; the top ten hold around 13%. This clonotype was counted ten times or more. As yet, its antigen is unknown. CDR3 length: 12 residues. The germline gives CDR1 SGHTA, CDR2 FQGNSA. Trimming shortened V by 3 bases and J by 3 bases, and 5 bases separated the two germline ends. Sequencing was performed on PBMCs from blood, taken less than 30 months after vaccination. This sequence joins TRBV7-2 and TRBJ1-1; D not certain. The source of this sequence is a man between 50 and 69 years old who received an inactivated influenza vaccine. The CDR3 region is CASSFSDTEAFF. The CDR3 bases are TGTGCCAGCAGCTTTTCGGACACTGAAGCTTTCTTT.